This T cell receptor beta chain was sequenced for a study of T cell responses to AZD1222 COVID-19 vaccine. General study findings and limits: Researchers report vaccine-associated CD4 TCRs spanning spike, with dominance at 160-218 and 743-854. White British people made up most donors, females outnumbered males, and clonal diversity was possibly underestimated.

Details on this clone: Its antigen is not known.

Measured with immunoSEQ multiplex PCR; TCRdb has only the in-frame clones, and not every one. The sample lists almost 80,000 clones, about 85% occurring once. V lost 3 bases and J lost 4, with 23 bases in between. CDR1 is MNHEY and CDR2 is SMNVEV in the germline V gene (reference sequence). CDR3 length: 18 residues. The V and J genes are TRBV27 and TRBJ2-3; D might be TRBD2 (5 bases). This sequence was found in an adult in good health. The sample consisted of peripheral blood, taken on day 0 of AZD1222 vaccination. Written as DNA, the CDR3 is TGTGCCAGCAGTTTTGACCCACGGGTGGGAGTGGGCGCAGATACGCAGTATTTT. Translation: CASSFDPRVGVGADTQYF.